This T cell receptor beta chain is from a study of T cells in Graves' hyperthyroidism and ophthalmopathy. RNA transcripts yielded amplified TCR beta CDR3 regions. Primed by the HTBI set, a first-round RT-PCR was run on the TCR CDR3. One entry per CDR3 protein, called by TCRdb with MiXCR from the multiplex PCR reads. Of 360,000 or so distinct CDR3 sequences in the sample, about a fifth are singletons; the top ten hold 3% to 4.5%. After removal of 2 bases from V and 6 bases from J, the junction contained 2 bases not matched to a gene. This CDR3 is 15 amino acids long. CDR1 is SGHRS, CDR2 YFSETQ, per germline. A roughly 10 ml volume of fresh peripheral blood provided the PBMCs.

This TCR was sampled from a woman aged 18 to 35 with Graves' hyperthyroidism. The chain employs TRBV5-1 and TRBJ1-6; TRBD1 agrees at 10 bases. Input material: blood. Here the CDR3 DNA reads TGCGCCAGCAGCTTAGGACAGGGGGGTAATTCACCCCTCCACTTT. This encodes CASSLGQGGNSPLHF.